This entry features one T cell receptor beta chain sequence. Antigen: not known. The PCR had 60 Vbeta and 13 Jbeta primers. The table came from immunoSEQ multiplex PCR; TCRdb's copy has only in-frame clones and leaves some out. The data contain over 100,000 clones, approximately 90% of them singletons. This record comes from a study of cytomegalovirus exposure and HLA in healthy donors. Overall study results and limits: About 87% or about 30% of the time was how often most TCR beta V segments were productive, according to an earlier analysis.

The germline gives CDR1 MNHEY, CDR2 SVGAGI. The CDR3 is 11 amino acids. Trimming shortened V by 5 bases and J by 10 bases, and 11 bases separated the two germline ends. The sequence derives from a woman between 25 and 40 years old in good health and CMV-seronegative. The chain carries TRBV6-5 and TRBJ1-2, with D possibly matching TRBD1 (5 bases). The sequenced material came from PBMCs. The CDR3 DNA follows: TGTGCCAGCAGTAGCCGGGACTTCTACACCTTC. Its translation is CASSSRDFYTF.